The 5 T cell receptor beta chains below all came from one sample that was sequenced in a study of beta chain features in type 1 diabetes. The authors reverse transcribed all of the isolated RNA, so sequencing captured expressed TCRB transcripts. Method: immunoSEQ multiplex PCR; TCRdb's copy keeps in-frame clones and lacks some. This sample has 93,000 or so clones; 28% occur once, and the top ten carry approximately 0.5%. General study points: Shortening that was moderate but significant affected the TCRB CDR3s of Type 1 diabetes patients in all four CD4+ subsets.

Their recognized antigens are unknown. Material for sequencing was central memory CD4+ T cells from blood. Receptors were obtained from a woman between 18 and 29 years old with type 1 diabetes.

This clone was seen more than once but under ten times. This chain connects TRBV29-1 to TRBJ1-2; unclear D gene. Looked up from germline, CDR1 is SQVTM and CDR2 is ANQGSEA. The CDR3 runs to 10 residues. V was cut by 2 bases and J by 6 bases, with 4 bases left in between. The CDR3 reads CSVEYNGYTF. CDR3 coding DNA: TGCAGCGTTGAATATAATGGCTACACCTTC.

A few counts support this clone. CDR3: CASSPLGQGYGYTF. CDR3 nucleotides: TGTGCCAGCAGCCCCCTGGGGCAGGGTTATGGCTACACCTTC. The V call is TRBV14, the J call TRBJ1-2; tentatively, D is TRBD1 (5 bases). V lost 4 bases and J 5 bases, leaving 14 bases between the germline ends. Germline CDR1 reads SGHDN; CDR2 reads FVKESK. The CDR3 spans 14 residues.

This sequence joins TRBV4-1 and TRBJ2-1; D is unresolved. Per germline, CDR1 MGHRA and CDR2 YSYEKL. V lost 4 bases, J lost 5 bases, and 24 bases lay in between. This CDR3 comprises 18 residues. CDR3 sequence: CASSRNPTTRLANNEQFF. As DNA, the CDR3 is TGCGCCAGCAGCCGCAACCCGACGACCAGGCTCGCCAACAATGAGCAGTTCTTC.

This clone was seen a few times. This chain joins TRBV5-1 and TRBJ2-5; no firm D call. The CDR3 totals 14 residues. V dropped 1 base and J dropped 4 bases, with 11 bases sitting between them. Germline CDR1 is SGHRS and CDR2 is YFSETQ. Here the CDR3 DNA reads TGCGCCAGCAGCTTGCCCAGTGGTGGAGAGACCCAGTACTTC. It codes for CASSLPSGGETQYF.

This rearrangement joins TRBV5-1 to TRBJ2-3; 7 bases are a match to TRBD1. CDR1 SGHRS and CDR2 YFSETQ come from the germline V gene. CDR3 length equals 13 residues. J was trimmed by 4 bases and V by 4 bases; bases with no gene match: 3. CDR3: CASSTTGSDTQYF. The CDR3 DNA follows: TGCGCCAGCAGCACGACAGGGTCAGATACGCAGTATTTT.